A single sample is the source of the 20 T cell receptor beta chains below, sequenced in a study of blood T cell repertoires in COVID-19. TCRdb's copy holds only in-frame clones and misses some; the assay was immunoSEQ multiplex PCR. The data contain approximately 300,000 clones, roughly 90% of them singletons. The sample taken for sequencing was PBMCs or T cells enriched from blood (not recorded which). These receptors came from a young woman who had recovered from COVID-19.

This sequence joins TRBV2 and TRBJ1-5; TRBD1 might be the D (5 bases). V was cut by 6 bases and J by 3 bases, with 15 bases left in between. This CDR3 spans 15 amino acids. Germline V gene data show CDR1 as SNHLY and CDR2 as FYNNEI. CDR3 loop: CASSPTQGSNQPQHF. For the CDR3, the DNA is TGTGCCAGCAGCCCAACGCAGGGCTCCAATCAGCCCCAGCATTTT.

The genes are TRBV28 and TRBJ1-2; the D gene is possibly TRBD1 (6 bases). Trimming took 2 bases from V and 8 from J, leaving 15 bases between them. The CDR3 covers 14 residues. The germline V gene has CDR1 MDHEN and CDR2 SYDVKM. The CDR3 nucleotides are TGTGCCAGCAGTTTAGGACAGTTCCTCTTCGGCTACACCTTC. Translated, it gives CASSLGQFLFGYTF.

The V gene is TRBV24-1, the J gene TRBJ2-5, with 9 bases identical to TRBD1. Germline V CDR1 and CDR2: KGHDR, SFDVKD. The CDR3 has 18 residues. Trimming at V came to 7 bases and at J to 2 bases, leaving 16 bases not matched to a gene. The CDR3 loop reads CATRRSSGGTGIQETQYF. The CDR3 region has the DNA TGTGCCACCAGACGGTCCTCAGGAGGGACAGGGATTCAAGAGACCCAGTACTTC.

This sequence joins TRBV6-5 and TRBJ2-7; D is perhaps TRBD2 (5 bases). The V gene lost 2 bases and the J gene lost 5 bases, with 10 bases spanning the gap. This CDR3 comprises 13 residues. CDR1 is MNHEY, CDR2 SVGAGI, per germline. The CDR3 here is CASSYGSAHEQYF. The CDR3 nucleotides read TGTGCCAGCAGTTACGGGAGTGCGCACGAGCAGTACTTC.

The genes are TRBV24-1 and TRBJ2-7, with 7 bases that match TRBD1. The CDR3 consists of 13 residues. V gave up 0 bases and J gave up 6 bases; unmatched junction bases: 1. CDR1 is KGHDR and CDR2 is SFDVKD in the germline V gene. CDR3: CATSDLGTAEQYF. The CDR3 bases are TGTGCCACCAGTGATTTGGGGACAGCCGAGCAGTACTTC.

The genes are TRBV28 and TRBJ2-5, with 8 nucleotides matching TRBD1. The CDR3 has 14 residues. V shed 5 bases and J 4 bases; nucleotides not matched to a gene: 6. Germline-derived CDR1 and CDR2 are MDHEN and SYDVKM. This chain's CDR3 is CASSQQGVLETQYF. CDR3 nucleotide sequence: TGTGCCAGCAGTCAACAGGGGGTTCTAGAGACCCAGTACTTC.

A single count supports this clone. The genes are TRBV6-5 and TRBJ1-6, with 9 bases matching TRBD1. V shed 6 bases and J 6 bases; nucleotides not matched to a gene: 6. This CDR3 contains 15 residues. CDR1 MNHEY and CDR2 SVGAGI come from the germline V gene. Here the CDR3 DNA reads TGTGCCAGCAGGCCTACAGGGGGCGTTAATTCACCCCTCCACTTT. Translating gives CASRPTGGVNSPLHF.

This clone is a singleton in its sample. The rearrangement uses TRBV6-5 and TRBJ1-2; 9 bases line up with TRBD1. This CDR3 is built from 15 residues. Trimming cost V 7 bases and J 8 bases; bases outside gene matches: 14. CDR1 and CDR2 (germline): MNHEY, SVGAGI. In nucleotides, the CDR3 is TGTGCCAGCACCGAACGGGGACAGGGTGGAGGCGGCTACACCTTC. The encoded protein is CASTERGQGGGGYTF.

The chain has TRBV6-5 and TRBJ2-7; tentative D call: TRBD2 (7 bases). There are 15 residues in the CDR3. Germline V gene data show CDR1 as MNHEY and CDR2 as SVGAGI. V was pared by 7 bases and J by 2 bases, with 18 bases between. The CDR3 region has the DNA TGTGCCAGCACCCCCTACGCGGGGGACACCTACGAGCAGTACTTC. It yields the protein CASTPYAGDTYEQYF.

J is TRBJ1-2 and V is TRBV6-5, with TRBD1 as a possible D gene (6 bases). Trimming shortened V by 0 bases and J by 6 bases, and 11 bases separated the two germline ends. Germline loops: CDR1 MNHEY, CDR2 SVGAGI. CDR3 size: 14 residues. In DNA form, the CDR3 reads TGTGCCAGCAGTTACTCGAGGGGGTCGGATGGCTACACCTTC. Translation: CASSYSRGSDGYTF.

This rearrangement joins TRBV4-1 to TRBJ1-5; maybe TRBD1 (5 bases). The CDR3 sequence is 16 residues long. Germline-derived CDR1 and CDR2 are MGHRA and YSYEKL. The V end was cut by 4 bases, the J end by 0 bases, with 13 bases between. CDR3 sequence reads: CASSPIPTVSNQPQHF. The CDR3 coding sequence is TGCGCCAGCAGCCCAATCCCGACAGTTAGCAATCAGCCCCAGCATTTT.

V usage is TRBV7-9 and J usage is TRBJ1-3, with TRBD1 as a possible D gene (5 bases). Germline V gene data show CDR1 as SEHNR and CDR2 as FQNEAQ (reference sequence). CDR3 length: 17 residues. V lost 0 bases, J lost 0 bases, and 12 bases lay in between. CDR3 coding DNA: TGTGCCAGCAGCTTAGCGCTCGGGGGAGGCTCTGGAAACACCATATATTTT. It is translated as CASSLALGGGSGNTIYF.

V usage is TRBV3-1 (or the pseudogene TRBV3-2) and J usage is TRBJ1-1, with D perhaps matching TRBD1 (5 bases). The CDR3 contains 12 residues. The germline gives CDR1 LGHDT, CDR2 YNNKEL (reference sequence). Between the trimmed V and J ends, which lost 1 base and 9 bases, there was a span of 9 bases. CDR3 loop: CASSQAPGKAFF. CDR3 bases: TGTGCCAGCAGCCAAGCCCCAGGGAAAGCTTTCTTT.

The gene calls are TRBV28 and TRBJ1-1; 7 bases map to TRBD1. In germline, CDR1 is MDHEN, CDR2 SYDVKM. Losses at the gene ends were 7 bases for V and 5 bases for J; bases not matched to a gene: 13. The CDR3 contains 15 residues. The CDR3 is CASTLGGAGVTEAFF. The CDR3 DNA reads as TGTGCCAGCACCTTAGGGGGCGCGGGTGTAACTGAAGCTTTCTTT.

V and J are TRBV6-6 and TRBJ1-2; D not certain. V lost 5 bases and J lost 4, with 11 bases in between. The CDR3 loop spans 13 amino acids. The germline V gene has CDR1 MNHNY and CDR2 SVGAGI (reference sequence). The CDR3 reads CASSREGFYGYTF. The CDR3 region has the DNA TGTGCCAGCAGTCGTGAGGGCTTCTATGGCTACACCTTC.

CDR3 coding DNA: TGTGCCAGCACTGCACCGAGCAACACTGAAGCTTTCTTT. It yields the protein CASTAPSNTEAFF. The chain carries TRBV6-5 and TRBJ1-1; D is uncertain. Germline V gives CDR1 MNHEY, CDR2 SVGAGI. This CDR3 has 13 amino acids. Trimming pared 7 bases from V and 2 bases from J, leaving 11 bases between.

The gene calls are TRBV12-5 and TRBJ2-1; D perhaps matches TRBD2 (5 bases). Deletions cut 7 bases from V and 0 bases from J, with 16 bases between. Germline CDR1 and CDR2: LGHNT and FRNRAP. The CDR3 extends over 16 amino acids. CDR3 coding DNA: TGTGCTAGTGCCCGGGATCTTTATAGCTCCTACAATGAGCAGTTCTTC. It translates to CASARDLYSSYNEQFF.

The chain couples TRBV6-5 to TRBJ2-3; the D gene is possibly TRBD1 (6 bases). Germline CDR1 reads MNHEY; CDR2 reads SVGAGI. V gave up 4 bases and J gave up 3 bases, with 11 bases separating them. CDR3 length: 14 residues. Written as DNA, the CDR3 is TGTGCCAGCAGTTGGGAAGGGGGTACAGATACGCAGTATTTT. It specifies CASSWEGGTDTQYF.

J is TRBJ2-1 and V is TRBV7-2; D is uncertain. The CDR3 is 14 amino acids. Germline V lookup: CDR1 SGHTA, CDR2 FQGNSA. Trimming removed 5 bases at V and 5 bases at J, with 13 bases between. The CDR3 reads CASSILLAHNEQFF. The CDR3 DNA sequence: TGTGCCAGCAGCATCCTCCTGGCCCACAATGAGCAGTTCTTC.

This clone has only a few counts. V is TRBV4-3 and J is TRBJ1-5; D is possibly TRBD1 (6 bases). This CDR3 is built from 15 residues. The germline V and J ends were trimmed by 0 bases and 7 bases, with 13 bases remaining between them. The germline V gene encodes CDR1 LGHNA and CDR2 YSLEER. The CDR3 DNA is TGCGCCAGCAGCCAAGATTGGGGACATGGGCAGCCCCAGCATTTT. Its translation: CASSQDWGHGQPQHF.